This note documents a single T cell receptor beta chain sequence. This clone has a single count. There is no known antigen for this receptor. One end of the junction varies from germline; a read error may be responsible. CD8 naive samples consisted of CD45RO-negative cells that were positively selected for CCR7, yielding a CD45RA+CCR7+ population without TemRA cells. The donors were healthy, HIV-negative adults with no recently reported acute infections or vaccinations. Every donor was a Caucasian adult residing in Nashville, Tennessee, USA. After blood collection by leukapheresis, PBMCs were isolated using Ficoll-Histopaque density gradient centrifugation and then cryopreserved in the vapor phase of liquid nitrogen. Analytical flow cytometry was used to check the purity and quantity of each magnetically sorted T cell population. Genomic DNA was isolated from each sorted fraction and quantified by UV absorbance on a Nanodrop 2000c.

The data are from a study of shared clonotypes between healthy human individuals (dated by TCRdb to 2018 to 2021). About the study as a whole: The cohort included three men and a couple of women between 18 and 49 years of age. For each donor, CD4 naive and CD4 memory were each given three plates, CD8 naive was given two plates, and CD8 memory was given one plate. Blood TCR repertoires of about five healthy adults were deeply sequenced to estimate repertoire size and the extent of clonotype sharing between individuals. To increase sequencing depth and limit assay-specific biases, TCR repertoire library preparation and sequencing were carried out by different laboratories using diverse techniques. Leukapheresis yielded between about 0.85 and 10 billion PBMCs per donor. The paper's findings and limits, for the study overall: Estimated clonotype richness was generally larger for naive than for memory subsets. Across a handful of donors, roughly 5.4% of naive CD4, approximately 3.5% of naive CD8, 2.3% of memory CD4, and about 0.44% of memory CD8 clonotypes were shared. Compared with non-shared clonotypes, the clonotypes found in all four sorted-subset donors had higher generation probabilities. Pairwise subsampling led to the expectation that sequencing depth would affect the degree of clonotype sharing among donors. Because the study included a small number of donors, the genetic and exposure-history diversity represented was limited. Sampling was limited to blood, and TCR repertoires in tissue likely differ from TCR repertoires in blood. Rarefaction of sorted-subset datasets indicated incomplete sequencing despite the large sequencing depth.

Using the deep immunoSEQ assay, multiplex PCR amplified TCR CDR3 regions from genomic DNA. Extracted genomic DNA from each cell subset was distributed evenly across all wells of several immunoSEQ 96-well plates, and each plate was treated as a replicate. Each replicate PCR for sorted subsets received about 200 ng genomic DNA, equal to about 30,000 T cell genomes. Purified libraries were measured with a Qubit 3.0 fluorometer, size-checked on a Bioanalyzer 2100, and measured again with the KAPA Library Quantification kit. A separate single-read 150-cycle Illumina NextSeq 550 flow cell was used to sequence each immunoSEQ 96-well plate. Regarding the original processing steps: Because the immunoSEQ output included only junctional sequences and no quality scores, the filtering could not be the same as the filtering used for full-length reads. To assign V/J genes and CDR3, sequences were annotated against IMGT germline references using PyIR, a Python wrapper for IgBLAST v1.9. Reads with weak V/J assignments (E-value above 1e-6), missing CDR3, stop codons, out-of-frame junctions, or ambiguous translated residues were removed. V3J clonotypes were defined as sequences sharing an identical inferred V gene, J gene, and CDR3 amino acid sequence. To compute the percentage overlap between repertoires, the number of shared unique clonotypes was divided by the size of the smaller repertoire. RTK rarefaction, the Chao1 estimator, and Recon v2.1 estimates of unobserved clonotypes were used to assess repertoire richness. Generation probabilities for all TCRbeta clonotypes obtained by the gDNA method from a handful of donors were computed using OLGA. TCRdb carries this immuneACCESS record with in-frame sequences only. Its versions omit some clonotypes, under half of them owing to an unresolved V gene in the studies checked, with the rest unexplained. V, J and clone size reflect that table, while D and trimming were determined from the DNA. The sample data list about 580,000 clones, and 95% to 98% of these were observed just once. The ten largest clonotypes hold 0.3% of the sample.

Spanning cysteine to phenylalanine, the CDR3 consists of 17 amino acids. Of all the DNA, just the CDR3 is kept, 51 bases in frame from base 1. Reading the germline V gene (reference sequence) gives CDR1 SSHAT and CDR2 FNYEAQ. The specimen sequenced was naive CD8+ T cells sorted from blood. Read against the paper, the sample's cell subset or site label means: CD45RA+CCR7+. The chain uses TRBV7-7 and TRBJ2-2, with 12 junctional bases fitting TRBD2. The clonotype was recovered from a man younger than 40 in good health. The nucleotides are TGTGCTAGCAGCTTAGAGCTAGCGGGAGGGCCTGGCGGGGAGCTGTTTTTT. Protein translation: CASSLELAGGPGGELFF.